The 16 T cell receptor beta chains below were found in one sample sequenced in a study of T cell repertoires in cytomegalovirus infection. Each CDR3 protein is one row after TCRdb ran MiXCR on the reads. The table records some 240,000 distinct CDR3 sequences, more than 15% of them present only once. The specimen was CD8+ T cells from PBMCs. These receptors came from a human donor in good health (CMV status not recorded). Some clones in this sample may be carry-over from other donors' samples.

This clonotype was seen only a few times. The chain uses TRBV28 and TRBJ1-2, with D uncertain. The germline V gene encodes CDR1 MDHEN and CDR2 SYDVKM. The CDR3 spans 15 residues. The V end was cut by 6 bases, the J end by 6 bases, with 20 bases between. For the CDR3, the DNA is TGTGCCAGCAGCTCCCCTTTGGAGGTACTCGATGGCTACACCTTC. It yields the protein CASSSPLEVLDGYTF.

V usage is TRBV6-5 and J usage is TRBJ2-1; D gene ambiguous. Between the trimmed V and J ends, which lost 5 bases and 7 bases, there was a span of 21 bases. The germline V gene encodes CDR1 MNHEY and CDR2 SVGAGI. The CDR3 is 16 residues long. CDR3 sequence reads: CASSLAFRAAVNEQFF. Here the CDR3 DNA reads TGTGCCAGCAGTCTTGCTTTTCGGGCGGCGGTAAATGAGCAGTTCTTC.

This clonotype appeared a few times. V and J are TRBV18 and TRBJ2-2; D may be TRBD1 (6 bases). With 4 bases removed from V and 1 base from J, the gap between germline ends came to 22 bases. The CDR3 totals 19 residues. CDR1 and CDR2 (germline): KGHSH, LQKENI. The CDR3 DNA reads TGTGCCAGCTCACTAACCGGGACAAAGGTCGCTCTGAACACCGGGGAGCTGTTTTTT. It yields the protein CASSLTGTKVALNTGELFF.

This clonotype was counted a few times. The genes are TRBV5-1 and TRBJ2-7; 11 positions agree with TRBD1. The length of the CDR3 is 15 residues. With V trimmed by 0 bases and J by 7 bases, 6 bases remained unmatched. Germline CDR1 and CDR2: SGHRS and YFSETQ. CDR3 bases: TGCGCCAGCAGCTTGGAAGGACAGGGGGCTTGGGAGCAGTACTTC. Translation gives CASSLEGQGAWEQYF.

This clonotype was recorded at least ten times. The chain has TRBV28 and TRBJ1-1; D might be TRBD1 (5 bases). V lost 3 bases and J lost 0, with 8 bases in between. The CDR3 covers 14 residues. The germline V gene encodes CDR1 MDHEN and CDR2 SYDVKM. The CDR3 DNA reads TGTGCCAGCAGTTTGGAGACAGTGAACACTGAAGCTTTCTTT. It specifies CASSLETVNTEAFF.

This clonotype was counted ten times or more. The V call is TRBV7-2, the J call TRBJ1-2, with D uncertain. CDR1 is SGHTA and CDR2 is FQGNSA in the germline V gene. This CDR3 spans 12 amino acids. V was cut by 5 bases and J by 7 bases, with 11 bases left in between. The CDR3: CASSPRSTGYTF. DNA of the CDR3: TGTGCCAGCAGCCCCCGGAGCACTGGCTACACCTTC.

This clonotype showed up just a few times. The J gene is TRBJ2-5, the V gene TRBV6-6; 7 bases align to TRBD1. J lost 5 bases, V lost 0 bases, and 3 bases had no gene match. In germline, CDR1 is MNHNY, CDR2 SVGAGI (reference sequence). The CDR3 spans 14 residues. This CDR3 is CASSYSTGYETQYF. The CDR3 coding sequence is TGTGCCAGCAGTTACTCGACAGGGTACGAGACCCAGTACTTC.

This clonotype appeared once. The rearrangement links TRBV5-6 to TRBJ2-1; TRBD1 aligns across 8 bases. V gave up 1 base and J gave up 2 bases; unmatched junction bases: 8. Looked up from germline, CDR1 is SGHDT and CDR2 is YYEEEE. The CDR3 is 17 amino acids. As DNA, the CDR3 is TGTGCCAGCAGCTTGATGGGACAGGTCTTCACCTACAATGAGCAGTTCTTC. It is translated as CASSLMGQVFTYNEQFF.

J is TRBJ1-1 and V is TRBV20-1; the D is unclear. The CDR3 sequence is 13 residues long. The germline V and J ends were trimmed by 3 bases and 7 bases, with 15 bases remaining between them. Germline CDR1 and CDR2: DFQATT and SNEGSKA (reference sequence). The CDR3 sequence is CSASHPENIEAFF. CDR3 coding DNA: TGCAGTGCTAGTCATCCGGAGAATATTGAAGCTTTCTTT.

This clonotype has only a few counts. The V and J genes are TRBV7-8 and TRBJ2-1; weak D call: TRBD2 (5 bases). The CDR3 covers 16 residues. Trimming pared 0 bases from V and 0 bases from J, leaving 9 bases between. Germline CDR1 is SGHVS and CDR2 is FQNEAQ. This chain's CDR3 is CASSLASSGSYNEQFF. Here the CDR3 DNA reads TGTGCCAGCAGCTTAGCGTCCAGCGGCTCCTACAATGAGCAGTTCTTC.

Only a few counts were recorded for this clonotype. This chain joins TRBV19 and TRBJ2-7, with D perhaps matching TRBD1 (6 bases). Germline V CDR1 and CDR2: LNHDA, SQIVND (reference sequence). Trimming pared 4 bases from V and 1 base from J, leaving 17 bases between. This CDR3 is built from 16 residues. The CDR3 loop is CASSTRHRETSYEQYF. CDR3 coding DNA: TGTGCCAGTAGTACCCGGCACAGGGAGACATCCTACGAGCAGTACTTC.

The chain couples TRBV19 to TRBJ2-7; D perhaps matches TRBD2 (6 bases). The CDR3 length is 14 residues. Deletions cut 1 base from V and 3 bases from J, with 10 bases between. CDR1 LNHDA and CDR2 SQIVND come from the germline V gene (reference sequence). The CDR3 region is CASSIGPGDYEQYF. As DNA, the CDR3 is TGTGCCAGTAGTATAGGGCCGGGGGACTACGAGCAGTACTTC.

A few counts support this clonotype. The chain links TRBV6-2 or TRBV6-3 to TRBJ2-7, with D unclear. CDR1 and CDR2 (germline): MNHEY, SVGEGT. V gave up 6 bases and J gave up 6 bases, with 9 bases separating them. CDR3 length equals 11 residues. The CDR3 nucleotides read TGTGCCAGCAGGACTGGTGTCGAGCAGTACTTC. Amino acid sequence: CASRTGVEQYF.

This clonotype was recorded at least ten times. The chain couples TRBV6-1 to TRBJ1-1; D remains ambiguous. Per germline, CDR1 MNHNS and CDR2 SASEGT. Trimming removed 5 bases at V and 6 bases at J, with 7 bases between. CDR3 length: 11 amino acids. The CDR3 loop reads CASSTAPEAFF. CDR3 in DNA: TGTGCCAGCAGTACCGCCCCTGAAGCTTTCTTT.

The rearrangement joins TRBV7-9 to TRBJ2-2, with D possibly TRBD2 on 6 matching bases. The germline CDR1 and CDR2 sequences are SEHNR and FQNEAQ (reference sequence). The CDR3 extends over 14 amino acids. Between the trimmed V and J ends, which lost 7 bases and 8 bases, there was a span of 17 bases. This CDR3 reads CASTPVRGAGELFF. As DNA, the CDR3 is TGTGCCAGCACGCCGGTGCGCGGGGCTGGGGAGCTGTTTTTT.

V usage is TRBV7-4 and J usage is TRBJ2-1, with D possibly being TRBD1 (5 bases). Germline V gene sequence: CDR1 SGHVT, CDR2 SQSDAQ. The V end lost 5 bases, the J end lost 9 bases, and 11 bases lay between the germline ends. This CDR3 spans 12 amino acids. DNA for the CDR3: TGTGCCAGCAGCACTGGGGCATTTGAGCAGTTCTTC. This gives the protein CASSTGAFEQFF.